Below, one T cell receptor (beta chain) is given with its context. Its antigen is as yet unknown. This specimen belongs to a study of identical twins. The study's findings and limits: Less excess twin sharing appeared in beta out-of-frame sequences. Abundant beta clonotypes from cord blood bore fewer insertions; memory repertoires lacked this pattern. Models underestimated how often monozygotic twins shared out-of-frame TCR alpha.

Trimming took 3 bases from V and 6 from J; bases not matched to a gene: 5. The CDR3 sequence is 15 residues long. Germline assignment: CDR1 SNHLY and CDR2 FYNNEI. TCRdb re-called the 5' RACE reads through MiXCR, storing one row per CDR3 protein. This table holds approximately 1.8 million distinct CDR3 sequences, under 35% found once. The material sequenced was cord blood. The rearrangement links TRBV2 to TRBJ2-1, with 10 bases matching TRBD1. The TCR was taken from a newborn girl in good health. The CDR3 loop is CASSDEWTGGNEQFF. The CDR3 DNA is TGTGCCAGCAGTGATGAGTGGACAGGGGGCAATGAGCAGTTCTTC.